This T cell receptor (beta chain) is drawn from a study of blood T cell repertoires in COVID-19. Study-wide context: T cells, B-cell-depleted T cells, or PBMCs provided the cDNA or gDNA that served as material.

Trimming removed 4 bases from V and 3 bases from J; junction bases left unmatched: 3. The V gene's germline CDR1 is MNHNY and CDR2 SVGAGI (reference sequence). This CDR3 has 14 amino acids. The protocol was immunoSEQ multiplex PCR, while the TCRdb copy is restricted to in-frame clones and leaves out a portion. This sample yields about 310,000 clones, of which roughly 88% are seen a single time; roughly 2.9% belongs to the top ten. This receptor was identified in a woman between 25 and 40 years old with COVID-19, enrolled during active disease. The chain couples TRBV6-6 to TRBJ2-1; 7 bases line up with TRBD2. The sequencing input was peripheral blood. The CDR3 reads CASSFAGVYNEQFF. In nucleotides, the CDR3 is TGTGCCAGCAGTTTTGCGGGAGTCTACAATGAGCAGTTCTTC.